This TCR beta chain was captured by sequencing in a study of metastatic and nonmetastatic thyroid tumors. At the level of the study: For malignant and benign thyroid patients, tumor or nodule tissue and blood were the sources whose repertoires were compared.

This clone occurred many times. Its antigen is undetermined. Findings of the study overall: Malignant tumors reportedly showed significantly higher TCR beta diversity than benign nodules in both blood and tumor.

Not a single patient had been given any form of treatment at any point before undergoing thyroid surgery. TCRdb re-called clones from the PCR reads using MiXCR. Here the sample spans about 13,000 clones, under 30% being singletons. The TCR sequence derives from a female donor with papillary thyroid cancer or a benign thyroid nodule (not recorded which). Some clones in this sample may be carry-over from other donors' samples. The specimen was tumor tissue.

For the CDR3, the DNA is TGTGCCAGCAGCGTAGACGCCAGGCCCTCTGGAAACACCATATATTTT. Its protein product is CASSVDARPSGNTIYF. The chain employs TRBV9 and TRBJ1-3; D gene uncertain. CDR1 and CDR2 from the germline V gene are SGDLS and YYNGEE. Trimming shortened V by 0 bases and J by 0 bases, and 10 bases separated the two germline ends. The CDR3 covers 16 residues.